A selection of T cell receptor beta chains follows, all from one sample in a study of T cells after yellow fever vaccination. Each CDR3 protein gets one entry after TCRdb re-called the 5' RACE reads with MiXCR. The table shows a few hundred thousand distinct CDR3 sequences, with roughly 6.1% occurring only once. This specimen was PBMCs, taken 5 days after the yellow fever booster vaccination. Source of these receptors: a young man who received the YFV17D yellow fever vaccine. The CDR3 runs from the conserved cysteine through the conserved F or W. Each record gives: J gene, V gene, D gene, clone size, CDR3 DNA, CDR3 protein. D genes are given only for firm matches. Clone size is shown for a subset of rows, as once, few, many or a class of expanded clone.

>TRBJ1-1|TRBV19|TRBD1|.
TGTGCCAGTAGTATTTGGCAGGGGGCAGACACTGAAGCTTTCTTT
CASSIWQGADTEAFF
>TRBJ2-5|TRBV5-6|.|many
TGTGCCAGCAGCACAGGGTTGTACCAAGAGACCCAGTACTTC
CASSTGLYQETQYF
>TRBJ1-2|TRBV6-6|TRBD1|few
TGTGCCAGCAGTACTGACAGGGTCCGCGGCTACACCTTC
CASSTDRVRGYTF
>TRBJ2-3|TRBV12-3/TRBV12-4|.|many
TGTGCCAGCAGTTTAGGTAGCGGAACTAGCACAGATACGCAGTATTTT
CASSLGSGTSTDTQYF
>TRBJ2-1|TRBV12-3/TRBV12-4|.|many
TGTGCCAGCAGTTCGGGGGATGAGCAGTTCTTC
CASSSGDEQFF
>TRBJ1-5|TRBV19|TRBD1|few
TGTGCCAGTAGTACCCTCGACAGGGAAAGTCAGCCCCAGCATTTT
CASSTLDRESQPQHF
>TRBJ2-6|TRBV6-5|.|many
TGTGCCAGCAGTTACTCGCGGCCAAACGCTGGGGCCAACGTCCTGACTTTC
CASSYSRPNAGANVLTF
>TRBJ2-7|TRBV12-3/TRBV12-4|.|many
TGTGCCAGCAGTTTTGGAACCTACGAGCAGTACTTC
CASSFGTYEQYF
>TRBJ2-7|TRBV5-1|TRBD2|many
TGCGCCAGCAGCTATCGACTAGCCGATATCAGAAGCTCCTACGAGCAGTACTTC
CASSYRLADIRSSYEQYF
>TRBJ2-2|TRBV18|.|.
TGTGCCAGCTCACCACGCGGAGTGAACACCGGGGAGCTGTTTTTT
CASSPRGVNTGELFF
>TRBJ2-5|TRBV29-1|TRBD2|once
TGCAGCGTTGATTCTGGCGGGAGGGCCTGGGAGACCCAGTACTTC
CSVDSGGRAWETQYF
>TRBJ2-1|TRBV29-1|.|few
TGCAGCGTTCCCGGGGGAGGCCCAGGGAATGAGCAGTTCTTC
CSVPGGGPGNEQFF
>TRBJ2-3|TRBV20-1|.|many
TGCAGTGCTAGGTCAGGAGATACGCAGTATTTT
CSARSGDTQYF
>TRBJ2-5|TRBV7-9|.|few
TGTGCCAGCGGTCGGCGATCTCAAGAGACCCAGTACTTC
CASGRRSQETQYF
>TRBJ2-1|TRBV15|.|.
TGTGCCACCAGCAGGGACCGGGAGAATTACAATGAGCAGTTCTTC
CATSRDRENYNEQFF
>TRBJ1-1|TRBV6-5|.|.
TGTGCCAGCAGTATACAAAGCTACACTGAAGCTTTCTTT
CASSIQSYTEAFF
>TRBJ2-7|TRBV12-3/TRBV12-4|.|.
TGTGCCAGCAGTCCCCCCCCGGGGGCGGGCGTGAGTCGATCCTACGAGCAGTACTTC
CASSPPPGAGVSRSYEQYF
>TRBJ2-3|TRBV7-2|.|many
TGTGCCAGCAGCCCGGAGACAGATACGCAGTATTTT
CASSPETDTQYF
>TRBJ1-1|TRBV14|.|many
TGTGCCAGCAGCCAAGATTGGGTGAACACTGAAGCTTTCTTT
CASSQDWVNTEAFF
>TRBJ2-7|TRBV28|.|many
TGTGCCAGCACCAACGACAGGCCTTACTACGAGCAGTACTTC
CASTNDRPYYEQYF
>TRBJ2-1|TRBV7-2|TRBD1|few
TGTGCCAGCAGCTTATGGGACAGTGTCAATGAGCAGTTCTTC
CASSLWDSVNEQFF
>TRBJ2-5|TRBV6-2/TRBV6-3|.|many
TGTGCCAGCAGTTACTTCCCTACTCCGGCCGCGGTGGCCCAGTACTTC
CASSYFPTPAAVAQYF
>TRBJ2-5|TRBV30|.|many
TGTGCCTGGAGTACGTGGGAGACCCAGTACTTC
CAWSTWETQYF
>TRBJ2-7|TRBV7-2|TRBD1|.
TGTGCCAGCAGCACGAAAGGGACAGGGGTCTACGAGCAGTACTTC
CASSTKGTGVYEQYF
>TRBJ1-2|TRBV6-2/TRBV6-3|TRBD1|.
TGTGCCAGCAGTTACCCGGCAGGGGGGAATGGCTACACCTTC
CASSYPAGGNGYTF
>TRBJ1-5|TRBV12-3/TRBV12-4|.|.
TGTGCCAGCAGCCCTCCCGATGTTAATCAGCCCCAGCATTTT
CASSPPDVNQPQHF
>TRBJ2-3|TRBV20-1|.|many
TGCAGTGCTGGAACCAGACGGGATACGCAGTATTTT
CSAGTRRDTQYF
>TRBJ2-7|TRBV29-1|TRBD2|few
TGCAGCGCCCGTCGTGGCGGGAGGGCCTCTCTCGGCGAGCAGTACTTC
CSARRGGRASLGEQYF
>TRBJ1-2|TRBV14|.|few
TGTGCCAGCAGCCGGGACGCAAACTATGGCTACACCTTC
CASSRDANYGYTF
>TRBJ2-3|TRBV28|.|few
TGTGCCGCGTCCGCCCCAGATACGCAGTATTTT
CAASAPDTQYF
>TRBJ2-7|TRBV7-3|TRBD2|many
TGTGCCAGCAGCCGGACTAGCGGAGCCTACGAGCAGTACTTC
CASSRTSGAYEQYF
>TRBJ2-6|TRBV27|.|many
TGTGCCAGCAGTTTGATCCCATCATTCGCGTACATCTCGGTCCCTGGGGCCAACGTCCTGACTTTC
CASSLIPSFAYISVPGANVLTF
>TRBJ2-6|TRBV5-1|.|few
TGCGCCAGCAGCCCTTACCAACTCTCTGGGGCCAACGTCCTGACTTTC
CASSPYQLSGANVLTF
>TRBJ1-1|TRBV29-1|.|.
TGCAGCGTTGCGAACCCGACGGGACGGGGAACTGAAGCTTTCTTT
CSVANPTGRGTEAFF
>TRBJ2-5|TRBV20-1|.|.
TGCAGTGCAGAGGCATTACCACCACAAGAGACCCAGTACTTC
CSAEALPPQETQYF
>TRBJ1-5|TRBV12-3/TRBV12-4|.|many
TGTGCCAGCAACGGGCCCGGGGGGAATCAGCCCCAGCATTTT
CASNGPGGNQPQHF
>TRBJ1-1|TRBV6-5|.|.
TGTGCCAGCAGTTACGCGGGACCGAAGAACACTGAAGCTTTCTTT
CASSYAGPKNTEAFF
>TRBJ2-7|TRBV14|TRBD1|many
TGTGCCAGCAGCCATTATTTACTGACAGGGGGCGAGCAGTACTTC
CASSHYLLTGGEQYF
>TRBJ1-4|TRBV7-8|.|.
TGTGCCAGCAGCCGGACAGTTCAACTTGAAAAACTGTTTTTT
CASSRTVQLEKLFF
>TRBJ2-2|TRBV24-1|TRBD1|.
TGTGCCACCAGTGATTCCTGGGACAGGGCGAACACCGGGGAGCTGTTTTTT
CATSDSWDRANTGELFF
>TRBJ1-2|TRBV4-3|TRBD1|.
TGCGCCAGCAGCCAATGGGACAGCTACTATGGCTACACCTTC
CASSQWDSYYGYTF
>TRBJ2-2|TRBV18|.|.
TGTGCCAGCTCACCCATGCCGGCGAACACCGGGGAGCTGTTTTTT
CASSPMPANTGELFF
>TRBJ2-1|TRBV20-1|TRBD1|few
TGCAGTGCTGCTGGGACAGTATACAATGAGCAGTTCTTC
CSAAGTVYNEQFF
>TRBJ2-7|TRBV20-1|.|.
TGCAGTGCTTCTCGAGGCTGGCGGGCCAGCTCCTACGAGCAGTACTTC
CSASRGWRASSYEQYF
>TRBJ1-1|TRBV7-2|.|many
TGTGCCAGCAGCTATGTTGGTCCTGAAGCTTTCTTT
CASSYVGPEAFF
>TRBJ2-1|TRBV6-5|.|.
TGTGCCAGCAGACCCGCGTCAAATGAGCAGTTCTTC
CASRPASNEQFF
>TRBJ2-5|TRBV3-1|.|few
TGTGCCAGCAGTCCTCGACACCCCCAAGAGACCCAGTACTTC
CASSPRHPQETQYF
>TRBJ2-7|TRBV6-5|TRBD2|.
TGTGCCAGCAGTTCCCCGGGGGGAGTGGGCACCTACGAGCAGTACTTC
CASSSPGGVGTYEQYF
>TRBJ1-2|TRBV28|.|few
TGTGCCAGCTGCAGGGCAAACTATGGCTACACCTTC
CASCRANYGYTF
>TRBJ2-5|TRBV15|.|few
TGTGCCACCAGCGGGTCTGAGGGAGAAGAGACCCAGTACTTC
CATSGSEGEETQYF
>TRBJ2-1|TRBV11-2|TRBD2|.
TGTGCCAGCAGCCTCCAGGTTGGATTAGCGGGAGCCATTGGTGAGCAGTTCTTC
CASSLQVGLAGAIGEQFF
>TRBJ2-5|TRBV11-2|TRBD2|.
TGTGCCAGCAGCCGGGGACTAGCGGGCTACCAAGAGACCCAGTACTTC
CASSRGLAGYQETQYF
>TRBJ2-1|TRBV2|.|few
TGTGCCAGCAGTGAAGAAGTTGCGCAGTCCAATGAGCAGTTCTTC
CASSEEVAQSNEQFF